The next 27 T cell receptor beta chains were all read from a single sample in a study of early stage breast cancer tumors. Sequenced by immunoSEQ multiplex PCR; TCRdb stores in-frame clones only, minus some. The sample contains about 30,000 clones, roughly four fifths of which appear only once. Source material: breast tumor tissue. The receptors derive from a person aged 25 to 45 with breast cancer.

This chain uses TRBV19 with TRBJ2-2; D remains unclear. The CDR3 extends over 14 amino acids. V lost 3 bases to trimming and J lost 1 base, with 6 bases between them. Germline CDR1 LNHDA, CDR2 SQIVND (reference sequence). The CDR3 spells CASSMQKNTGELFF. As DNA, the CDR3 is TGTGCCAGTAGTATGCAAAAGAACACCGGGGAGCTGTTTTTT.

The chain links TRBV5-6 to TRBJ2-7; D gene uncertain. The length of the CDR3 is 13 residues. The V gene's germline CDR1 is SGHDT and CDR2 YYEEEE. V dropped 0 bases and J dropped 2 bases, with 6 bases sitting between them. The CDR3 bases are TGTGCCAGCAGCTTGGAAGAGCCCTACGAGCAGTACTTC. Amino acid sequence: CASSLEEPYEQYF.

The chain recombines TRBV14 with TRBJ1-6; no clear D gene. The CDR3 has 13 amino acids. Germline V lookup: CDR1 SGHDN, CDR2 FVKESK. With 1 base removed from V and 8 bases from J, the gap between germline ends came to 6 bases. The CDR3 reads CASSQGKDSPLHF. The CDR3 DNA sequence: TGTGCCAGCAGCCAAGGAAAGGATTCACCCCTCCACTTT.

CDR3: CASGSRDRGLMNTEAFF. The CDR3 DNA follows: TGTGCTAGTGGTTCCAGAGACAGGGGGTTGATGAACACTGAAGCTTTCTTT. V usage is TRBV12-5 and J usage is TRBJ1-1; 9 bases map to TRBD1. The CDR3 sequence is 17 residues long. Trimming at V came to 4 bases and at J to 0 bases, leaving 9 bases not matched to a gene. Per the germline V gene, CDR1 is LGHNT and CDR2 is FRNRAP.

The chain uses TRBV7-8 and TRBJ2-7; D is unresolved. There are 15 residues in the CDR3. The V gene lost 5 bases and the J gene lost 4 bases, with 18 bases spanning the gap. Germline V gives CDR1 SGHVS, CDR2 FQNEAQ. CDR3 sequence (DNA): TGTGCCAGCAGCGCACTGCCGGGCCCCTATTACGAGCAGTACTTC. It encodes CASSALPGPYYEQYF. Looking up the rest from reference TRBV7-8 and TRBJ2-7 gives the full variable domain: GAGVSQSPRYKVAKRGQDVALRCDPISGHVSLFWYQQALGQGPEFLTYFQNEAQLDKSGLPSDRFFAERPEGSVSTLKIQRTQQEDSAVYLCASSALPGPYYEQYFGPGTRLTVT.

The genes are TRBV27 and TRBJ1-4; perhaps TRBD1 as D (6 bases). Germline CDR1 and CDR2: MNHEY and SMNVEV (reference sequence). The CDR3 is made up of 14 amino acids. Trimming removed 3 bases at V and 8 bases at J, with 13 bases between. CDR3 residues: CASSLGGGWEKLFF. In nucleotides, the CDR3 is TGTGCCAGCAGTTTGGGGGGCGGTTGGGAAAAACTGTTTTTT.

This clone was found a few times. J is TRBJ1-4 and V is TRBV5-1; tentatively, D is TRBD1 (6 bases). There are 14 residues in the CDR3. V was pared by 4 bases and J by 6 bases, with 13 bases between. Looked up from germline, CDR1 is SGHRS and CDR2 is YFSETQ. CDR3 loop: CASSRDKSDEKLFF. The CDR3 DNA sequence: TGCGCCAGCAGCAGGGACAAATCGGATGAAAAACTGTTTTTT.

The rearrangement links TRBV2 to TRBJ2-1; 16 bases match TRBD2. The V gene end was trimmed by 7 bases and the J gene end by 9 bases; junction bases not matched to a gene: 9. From germline, CDR1 is SNHLY and CDR2 FYNNEI. This CDR3 has 16 amino acids. CDR3 amino acids: CASKGLAGGRNVEQFF. The DNA of the CDR3 is TGTGCCAGCAAGGGACTAGCGGGAGGGCGGAATGTTGAGCAGTTCTTC. Using reference TRBV2 and TRBJ2-1 for the parts outside the CDR3, the full variable domain is EPEVTQTPSHQVTQMGQEVILRCVPISNHLYFYWYRQILGQKVEFLVSFYNNEISEKSEIFDDQFSVERPDGSNFTLKIRSTKLEDSAMYFCASKGLAGGRNVEQFFGPGTRLTVL.

This chain links TRBV7-9 with TRBJ2-3, with TRBD2 matching over 9 bases. Germline trimming cut 4 bases from V and 3 bases from J; bases unmatched to any gene: 8. This CDR3 has 16 residues. CDR1 is SEHNR, CDR2 FQNEAQ, per germline (reference sequence). DNA for the CDR3: TGTGCCAGCAGCTCGGTTAGCGGGAGTGGGACAGATACGCAGTATTTT. Translation: CASSSVSGSGTDTQYF.

V usage is TRBV7-2 and J usage is TRBJ2-5, with a weak D call TRBD1 (8 bases). CDR1 SGHTA and CDR2 FQGNSA come from the germline V gene. This CDR3 has 14 residues. The V and J ends lost 3 bases and 5 bases respectively, with 13 bases between them. The chain's CDR3 is CASSFDRGGETQYF. Written as DNA, the CDR3 is TGTGCCAGCAGCTTTGACAGGGGAGGGGAGACCCAGTACTTC.

The chain recombines TRBV5-1 with TRBJ2-7; D possibly corresponds to TRBD1 (6 bases). This CDR3 contains 15 residues. Looked up from germline, CDR1 is SGHRS and CDR2 is YFSETQ. The ends were cut back, 0 bases at V and 6 bases at J, with 16 bases in the middle. Here the CDR3 reads CASSLAGTGQGEQYF. CDR3 DNA: TGCGCCAGCAGCTTGGCCGGAACAGGGCAGGGCGAGCAGTACTTC.

The rearrangement links TRBV19 to TRBJ2-1; TRBD2 agrees at 8 bases. CDR1 is LNHDA and CDR2 is SQIVND in the germline V gene (reference sequence). This CDR3 is 13 amino acids long. V lost 4 bases and J lost 8; bases outside the gene matches: 4. CDR3 DNA sequence: TGTGCCAGTAGTAATCGAGCGGGAGATGAGCAGTTCTTC. Amino acids: CASSNRAGDEQFF.

This clone appeared a few times. The chain recombines TRBV10-3 with TRBJ2-5; D gene unclear. With 8 bases removed from V and 4 bases from J, the gap between germline ends came to 8 bases. The germline gives CDR1 ENHRY, CDR2 SYGVKD. This CDR3 comprises 11 residues. CDR3 in DNA: TGTGCCATCGCCCAGAGAGAGACCCAGTACTTC. Translated, it gives CAIAQRETQYF.

The chain carries TRBV27 and TRBJ2-7; the D gene is possibly TRBD1 (5 bases). The ends were cut back, 3 bases at V and 4 bases at J, with 16 bases in the middle. This CDR3 is built from 15 residues. The germline V gene has CDR1 MNHEY and CDR2 SMNVEV (reference sequence). In nucleotides, the CDR3 is TGTGCCAGCAGTTTTAAGGACAAGAGCGAATACGAGCAGTACTTC. Translating it yields CASSFKDKSEYEQYF.

This chain joins TRBV10-1 and TRBJ2-3; D is unresolved. V shed 3 bases and J shed 2 bases, with 12 bases lying between them. Germline CDR1 is WNHNN and CDR2 is SYGVQD (reference sequence). This CDR3 contains 15 residues. The CDR3 spells CASSDFQANTDTQYF. The CDR3 nucleotides read TGCGCCAGCAGTGATTTTCAGGCTAACACAGATACGCAGTATTTT.

This rearrangement joins TRBV6-1 to TRBJ2-7, with D uncertain. V was trimmed by 11 bases and J by 3 bases, leaving 11 bases between them. CDR1 is MNHNS, CDR2 SASEGT, per germline. CDR3 length equals 11 residues. The CDR3 region has the DNA TGTGCCGGTGAAACTCGCTACGAGCAGTACTTC. This sequence encodes CAGETRYEQYF.

The rearrangement links TRBV6-5 to TRBJ2-1; 11 bases are a match to TRBD2. Germline V gene sequence: CDR1 MNHEY, CDR2 SVGAGI. The CDR3 length is 15 residues. With 10 bases clipped from V and 9 bases from J, the junction kept 14 bases outside the gene matches. The CDR3 region has the DNA TGTGCCACCATTCCCCCGCTAGCGGGAGGAGGTGAGCAGTTCTTC. Encoded protein: CATIPPLAGGGEQFF.

This clone showed up just once. CDR3 sequence (DNA): TGCAGCGGATTGACAGGGGCGGGGGGGATGAACACTGAAGCTTTCTTT. This sequence encodes CSGLTGAGGMNTEAFF. The chain uses TRBV29-1 and TRBJ1-1; TRBD1 matches 8 bases. The ends lost 7 bases at V and 0 bases at J; junction bases unmatched: 13. The CDR3 runs to 16 residues. Germline CDR1 reads SQVTM; CDR2 reads ANQGSEA. The variable domain in full, completed from reference TRBV29-1 and TRBJ1-1, reads SAVISQKPSRDICQRGTSLTIQCQVDSQVTMMFWYRQQPGQSLTLIATANQGSEATYESGFVIDKFPISRPNLTFSTLTVSNMSPEDSSIYLCSGLTGAGGMNTEAFFGQGTRLTVV.

The chain recombines TRBV30 with TRBJ1-2; D gene unclear. The CDR3 contains 11 residues. The germline CDR1 and CDR2 sequences are GTSNPN and SVGIG (reference sequence). The germline V and J ends were trimmed by 5 bases and 4 bases, with 8 bases remaining between them. The CDR3 region is CAWRESYGYTF. The CDR3 DNA is TGTGCCTGGCGAGAGTCCTATGGCTACACCTTC.

The chain recombines TRBV20-1 with TRBJ2-4; TRBD2 might be the D (6 bases). CDR3 size: 11 residues. The germline gives CDR1 DFQATT, CDR2 SNEGSKA (reference sequence). Trimming removed 5 bases from V and 7 bases from J, with 9 bases in between. The DNA of the CDR3 is TGCAGTGCTCCCCGGGGGAACATTCAGTACTTC. It yields the protein CSAPRGNIQYF.

V is TRBV4-1 and J is TRBJ1-5; no reliable D call. The germline V gene has CDR1 MGHRA and CDR2 YSYEKL. CDR3 length equals 16 residues. Between the trimmed V and J ends, which lost 4 bases and 0 bases, there was a span of 13 bases. The CDR3 spells CASSLGWGYSNQPQHF. In DNA, the CDR3 is TGCGCCAGCAGCCTCGGGTGGGGATATAGCAATCAGCCCCAGCATTTT.

The rearrangement joins TRBV6-6 to TRBJ2-1; no clear D gene. The CDR3 is 12 amino acids. Trimming took 4 bases from V and 10 from J, leaving 11 bases between them. From germline, CDR1 is MNHNY and CDR2 SVGAGI (reference sequence). The CDR3 is CASSLGVGEQFF. In nucleotides, the CDR3 is TGTGCCAGCAGTTTGGGCGTAGGGGAGCAGTTCTTC.

Of note for this clone: One end of the junction varies from germline; a read error may be responsible. The rearrangement links TRBV2 to TRBJ1-6, with 9 bases fitting TRBD1. This CDR3 contains 14 residues. Germline values: CDR1 SNHLY, CDR2 FYNNEI. This CDR3 reads CASRWGQGGSPLRF. The CDR3 DNA is TGTGCCAGCAGGTGGGGACAGGGCGGGTCACCCCTCCGCTTT.

This clone was picked up a small number of times. This sequence joins TRBV11-2 and TRBJ2-2; tentative D call: TRBD2 (6 bases). This CDR3 region has 15 residues. Looked up from germline, CDR1 is SGHAT and CDR2 is FQNNGV. V was clipped by 5 bases and J by 3 bases, with 13 bases between them. The CDR3 region is CASSTGRGYTGELFF. In DNA form, the CDR3 reads TGTGCCAGCAGCACTGGACGGGGGTACACCGGGGAGCTGTTTTTT.

CDR3 amino acids: CASSGGTGRGATNEKLFF. CDR3 sequence (DNA): TGCGCCAGCAGCGGAGGGACAGGACGAGGGGCAACTAATGAAAAACTGTTTTTT. The J gene is TRBJ1-4, the V gene TRBV5-1, with 8 nucleotides matching TRBD1. Germline V gene lookup returns CDR1 SGHRS and CDR2 YFSETQ. This CDR3 has 18 residues. Trimming cost V 4 bases and J 0 bases; bases outside gene matches: 11.

V usage is TRBV30 and J usage is TRBJ2-7, with 14 nucleotides matching TRBD2. CDR3 length: 18 residues. The trim removed 5 bases at V and 2 bases at J, leaving 14 bases unmatched. Germline loops: CDR1 GTSNPN, CDR2 SVGIG (reference sequence). CDR3 sequence reads: CAWERRPEGLAGAYEQYF. As DNA, the CDR3 is TGTGCCTGGGAACGACGACCCGAGGGACTAGCGGGAGCCTACGAGCAGTACTTC.

V is TRBV5-1 and J is TRBJ1-6; possibly TRBD1 for D (5 bases). Between the trimmed V and J ends, which lost 1 base and 7 bases, there was a span of 12 bases. The CDR3 is made up of 15 amino acids. Germline values: CDR1 SGHRS, CDR2 YFSETQ. CDR3 in amino acids: CASSLRDGGNSPLHF. CDR3 nucleotide sequence: TGCGCCAGCAGCTTGCGGGACGGGGGAAATTCACCCCTCCACTTT. The entire variable domain, with the rest obtained from reference TRBV5-1 and TRBJ1-6, is as follows: KAGVTQTPRYLIKTRGQQVTLSCSPISGHRSVSWYQQTPGQGLQFLFEYFSETQRNKGNFPGRFSGRQFSNSRSEMNVSTLELGDSALYLCASSLRDGGNSPLHFGNGTRLTVT.